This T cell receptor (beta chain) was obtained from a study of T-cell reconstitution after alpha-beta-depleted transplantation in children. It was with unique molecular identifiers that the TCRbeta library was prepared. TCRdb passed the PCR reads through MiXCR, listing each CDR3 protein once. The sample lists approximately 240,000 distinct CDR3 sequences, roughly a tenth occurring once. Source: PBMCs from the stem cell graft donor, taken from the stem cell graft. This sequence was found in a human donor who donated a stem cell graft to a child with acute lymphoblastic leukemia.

The CDR3 nucleotides read TGTGCCAGCAGCCCCTGGGGGCAGGGAGCTTTCTTT. As protein: CASSPWGQGAFF. V is TRBV3-1 and J is TRBJ1-1; D is perhaps TRBD1 (6 bases). V lost 4 bases and J lost 10, with 13 bases in between. CDR1 and CDR2 (germline): LGHDT, YNNKEL (reference sequence). The CDR3 has 12 amino acids.